Detailed here is one TCR beta chain. The antigen remains undetermined. This sample stems from a study of T cell repertoires in cytomegalovirus infection. Turning to the study itself: Indications came from public TCR beta signatures; they pointed to CMV infection and to a matching HLA type.

V was clipped by 4 bases and J by 4 bases; unmatched bases: 11. The CDR3 consists of 16 residues. Per germline, CDR1 ENHRY and CDR2 SYGVKD. Study-level findings and limits: It was HLA-C-restricted CMV-specific TCR beta clonotypes that dominated the response ex vivo. CMV carriers with the relevant HLA were identified by cumulative public TCR beta family frequency.

TCRdb re-analysed the reads in MiXCR, keeping a single row per CDR3 protein. The top ten clones hold 20% to 30% of a sample with approximately 500,000 distinct CDR3 sequences, more than 15% of them seen once. The source of this sequence is a human donor in good health (CMV status not recorded). Some clones in this sample may be carry-over from other donors' samples. Sequenced input: CD8+ T cells from PBMCs. The V gene is TRBV10-3, the J gene TRBJ2-7, with 9 bases matching TRBD1. This CDR3 reads CAISGSQGQGRYEQYF. Here the CDR3 DNA reads TGTGCCATCAGTGGATCCCAGGGACAGGGAAGGTACGAGCAGTACTTC.